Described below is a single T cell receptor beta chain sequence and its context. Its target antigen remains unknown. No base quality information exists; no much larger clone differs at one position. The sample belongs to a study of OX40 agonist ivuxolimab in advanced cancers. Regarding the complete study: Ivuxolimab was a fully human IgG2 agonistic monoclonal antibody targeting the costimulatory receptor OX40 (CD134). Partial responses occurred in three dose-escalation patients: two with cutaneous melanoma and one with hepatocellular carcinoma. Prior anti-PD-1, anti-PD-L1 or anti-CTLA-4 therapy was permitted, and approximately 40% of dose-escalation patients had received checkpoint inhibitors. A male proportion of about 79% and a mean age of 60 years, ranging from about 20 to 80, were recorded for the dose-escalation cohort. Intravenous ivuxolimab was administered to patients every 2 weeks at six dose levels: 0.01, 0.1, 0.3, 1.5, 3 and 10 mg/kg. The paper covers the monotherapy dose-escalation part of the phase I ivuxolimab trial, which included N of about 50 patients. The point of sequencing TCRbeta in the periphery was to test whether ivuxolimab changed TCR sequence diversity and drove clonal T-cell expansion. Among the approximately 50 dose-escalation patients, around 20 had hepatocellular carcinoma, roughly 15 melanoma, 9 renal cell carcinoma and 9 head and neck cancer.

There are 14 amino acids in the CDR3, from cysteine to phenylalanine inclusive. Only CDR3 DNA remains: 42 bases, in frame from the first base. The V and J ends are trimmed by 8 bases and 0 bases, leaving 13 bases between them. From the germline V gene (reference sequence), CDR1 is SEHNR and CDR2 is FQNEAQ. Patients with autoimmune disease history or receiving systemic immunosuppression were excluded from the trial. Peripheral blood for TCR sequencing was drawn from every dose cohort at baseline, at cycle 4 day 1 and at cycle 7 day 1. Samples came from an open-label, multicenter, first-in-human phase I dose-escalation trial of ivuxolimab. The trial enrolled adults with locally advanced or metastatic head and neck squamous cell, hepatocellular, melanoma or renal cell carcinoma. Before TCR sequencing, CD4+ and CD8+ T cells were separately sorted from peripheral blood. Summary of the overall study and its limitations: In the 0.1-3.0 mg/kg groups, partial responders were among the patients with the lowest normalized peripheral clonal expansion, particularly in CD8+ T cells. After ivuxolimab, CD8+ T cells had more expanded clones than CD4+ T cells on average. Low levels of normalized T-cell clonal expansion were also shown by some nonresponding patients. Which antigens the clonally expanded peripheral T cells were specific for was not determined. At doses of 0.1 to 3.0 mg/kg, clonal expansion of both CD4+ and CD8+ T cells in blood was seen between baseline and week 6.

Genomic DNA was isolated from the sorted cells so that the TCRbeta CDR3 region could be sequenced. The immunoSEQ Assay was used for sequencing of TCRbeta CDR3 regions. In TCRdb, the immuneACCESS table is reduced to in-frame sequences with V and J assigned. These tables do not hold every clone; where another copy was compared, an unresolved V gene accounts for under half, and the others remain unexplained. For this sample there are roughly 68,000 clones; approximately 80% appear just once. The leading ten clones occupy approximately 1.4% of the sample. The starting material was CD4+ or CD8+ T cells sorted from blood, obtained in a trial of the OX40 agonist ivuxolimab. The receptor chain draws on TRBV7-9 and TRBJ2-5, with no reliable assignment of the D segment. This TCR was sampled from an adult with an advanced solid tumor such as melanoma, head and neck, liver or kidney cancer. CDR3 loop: CASGPTSYQETQYF. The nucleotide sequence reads TGTGCCAGCGGCCCAACAAGTTACCAAGAGACCCAGTACTTC. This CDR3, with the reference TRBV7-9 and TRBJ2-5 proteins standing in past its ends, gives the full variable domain DTGVSQNPRHKITKRGQNVTFRCDPISEHNRLYWYRQTLGQGPEFLTYFQNEAQLEKSRLLSDRFSAERPKGSFSTLEIQRTEQGDSAMYLCASGPTSYQETQYFGPGTRLLVL.